The 30 T cell receptor beta chains below come from one sample, sequenced in a study of OX40 agonist ivuxolimab in advanced cancers. Libraries were prepared by immunoSEQ multiplex PCR; TCRdb keeps only in-frame clonotypes and omits some of them. The table shows over 55,000 clones, with about nine tenths occurring only once. The sequences come from CD4+ or CD8+ T cells sorted from blood, collected in a trial of the OX40 agonist ivuxolimab. The receptors shown here come from an adult with an advanced solid tumor such as melanoma, head and neck, liver or kidney cancer.

This clone has just a few counts. The chain uses TRBV11-2 and TRBJ1-1; possible D gene TRBD1, 5 bases. V was clipped by 5 bases and J by 2 bases, with 12 bases between them. There are 14 residues in the CDR3. Germline V gene lookup returns CDR1 SGHAT and CDR2 FQNNGV. The CDR3 DNA is TGTGCCAGCAGCCCAGACAGACTTAACACTGAAGCTTTCTTT. This codes for CASSPDRLNTEAFF. The complete variable domain, with remaining parts taken from reference TRBV11-2 and TRBJ1-1, reads EAGVAQSPRYKIIEKRQSVAFWCNPISGHATLYWYQQILGQGPKLLIQFQNNGVVDDSQLPKDRFSAERLKGVDSTLKIQPAKLEDSAVYLCASSPDRLNTEAFFGQGTRLTVV.

The CDR3 DNA reads as TGCGCCAGCAGCCCACGGGGCGGGACGGTGGCCTCCGAGCAGTACTTC. It translates to CASSPRGGTVASEQYF. The chain couples TRBV4-1 to TRBJ2-7, with D maybe TRBD2 (6 bases). The CDR3 runs 16 residues. From germline, CDR1 is MGHRA and CDR2 YSYEKL. Trimming left V 4 bases short and J 6 bases short, with 22 bases between.

This clone was observed a handful of times. The V call is TRBV5-6, the J call TRBJ1-6; tentatively, D is TRBD1 (5 bases). V was pared by 0 bases and J by 10 bases, with 8 bases between. The CDR3 contains 13 residues. Germline V gene lookup returns CDR1 SGHDT and CDR2 YYEEEE. This chain's CDR3 is CASSLVGTSPLHF. The DNA for the CDR3 is TGTGCCAGCAGCTTGGTAGGGACCTCACCCCTCCACTTT.

CDR3 nucleotides: TGTGCCAGCAGTTCCGTTCGGACTAGCGGGTACCAAGAGACCCAGTACTTC. Its translation: CASSSVRTSGYQETQYF. V and J are TRBV27 and TRBJ2-5; 11 positions agree with TRBD2. This CDR3 comprises 17 residues. V gave up 4 bases and J gave up 0 bases; unmatched junction bases: 7. CDR1 and CDR2 (germline): MNHEY, SMNVEV (reference sequence).

CDR3 DNA sequence: TGTGCCAGCAGCAAAAAGACGTCGGGGGCAAGGTTCTTC. It codes for CASSKKTSGARFF. The chain is built from TRBV21-1 and TRBJ2-1. TRBV21-1 is reported as a pseudogene. This CDR3 spans 13 amino acids.

This chain joins TRBV28 and TRBJ2-1, with TRBD2 matching 7 bases. Germline V gene sequence: CDR1 MDHEN, CDR2 SYDVKM. With 6 bases clipped from V and 1 base from J, the junction kept 6 bases outside the gene matches. This CDR3 has 15 amino acids. DNA of the CDR3: TGTGCCAGCAGGGGGGGGAGCCGATCCTACAATGAGCAGTTCTTC. This translates into CASRGGSRSYNEQFF.

Only one count was recorded for this clone. The chain recombines TRBV6-5 with TRBJ1-6; D unclear. V was cut by 2 bases and J by 12 bases, with 11 bases left in between. The length of the CDR3 is 13 residues. Germline-derived CDR1 and CDR2 are MNHEY and SVGAGI. Here the CDR3 DNA reads TGTGCCAGCAGTTACAGTACGGGAAAACCCCTCCACTTT. Translation: CASSYSTGKPLHF.

The rearrangement uses TRBV9 and TRBJ1-3; 12 nucleotides agree with TRBD1. From germline, CDR1 is SGDLS and CDR2 YYNGEE. The CDR3 spans 17 residues. After removal of 2 bases from V and 1 base from J, the junction contained 4 bases not matched to a gene. CDR3 DNA sequence: TGTGCCAGCAGCGTCTCGGGACAGGGGGCGTCTGGAAACACCATATATTTT. Amino acids: CASSVSGQGASGNTIYF.

The J gene is TRBJ1-2, the V gene TRBV4-1; no reliable D call. The CDR3 is 16 amino acids. V shed 0 bases and J shed 2 bases, with 13 bases lying between them. Germline V lookup: CDR1 MGHRA, CDR2 YSYEKL. CDR3 coding DNA: TGCGCCAGCAGCCAAGAGGGTTCCGGGCTCAACTATGGCTACACCTTC. Translated, it gives CASSQEGSGLNYGYTF.

The gene calls are TRBV18 and TRBJ1-2, with D uncertain. CDR3 size: 13 residues. The germline gives CDR1 KGHSH, CDR2 LQKENI. Trimming shortened V by 0 bases and J by 6 bases, and 8 bases separated the two germline ends. CDR3 bases: TGTGCCAGCTCACCACCGTGGACGGATGGCTACACCTTC. It encodes CASSPPWTDGYTF.

The CDR3 region has the DNA TGTGCTAGTGGTTCAGACAGGGGAGGTGAAAAACTGTTTTTT. It encodes CASGSDRGGEKLFF. The rearrangement uses TRBV12-5 and TRBJ1-4; 8 nucleotides match TRBD1. The ends lost 4 bases at V and 7 bases at J; junction bases unmatched: 5. This CDR3 contains 14 residues. CDR1 is LGHNT and CDR2 is FRNRAP in the germline V gene.

The chain recombines TRBV6-1 with TRBJ1-1; D might be TRBD1 (5 bases). Germline loops: CDR1 MNHNS, CDR2 SASEGT. The CDR3 has 12 residues. Between the trimmed V and J ends, which lost 6 bases and 4 bases, there was a span of 9 bases. Here the CDR3 DNA reads TGTGCCAGCAGAGGGGTAACCACTGAAGCTTTCTTT. This codes for CASRGVTTEAFF.

J is TRBJ1-2 and V is TRBV19; tentatively, D is TRBD1 (5 bases). CDR1 is LNHDA, CDR2 SQIVND, per germline (reference sequence). V lost 3 bases, J lost 4 bases, and 9 bases lay in between. This CDR3 region has 13 residues. CDR3 in amino acids: CASSIPGTYGYTF. The CDR3 DNA is TGTGCCAGTAGTATTCCGGGGACCTATGGCTACACCTTC.

V usage is TRBV6-5 and J usage is TRBJ2-1; D unresolved. V was cut by 0 bases and J by 10 bases, with 16 bases left in between. The CDR3 covers 15 residues. Germline V lookup: CDR1 MNHEY, CDR2 SVGAGI. CDR3 in amino acids: CASSYSRRAGVEQFF. The CDR3 region has the DNA TGTGCCAGCAGTTACTCGAGACGTGCTGGAGTAGAGCAGTTCTTC.

J is TRBJ2-4 and V is TRBV2; possible D gene TRBD1, 6 bases. Per germline, CDR1 SNHLY and CDR2 FYNNEI. Trimming took off 1 base at V and 6 bases at J, with 16 bases between the two ends. CDR3 length: 16 residues. CDR3: CASSEDRGRGTNIQYF. For the CDR3, the DNA is TGTGCCAGCAGTGAAGATAGGGGCAGGGGAACAAACATTCAGTACTTC.

J is TRBJ2-7 and V is TRBV6-1; D is perhaps TRBD1 or TRBD2 (6 bases each). Between the trimmed V and J ends, which lost 3 bases and 0 bases, there was a span of 15 bases. The CDR3 is made up of 16 amino acids. Germline V gene data show CDR1 as MNHNS and CDR2 as SASEGT. The CDR3 is CASSEVRGLGSYEQYF. CDR3 sequence (DNA): TGTGCCAGCAGTGAGGTTCGGGGGCTGGGCTCCTACGAGCAGTACTTC.

The chain joins TRBV5-1 to TRBJ1-2; weak D call: TRBD1 (6 bases). Germline V gene sequence: CDR1 SGHRS, CDR2 YFSETQ. CDR3 size: 14 residues. The germline V and J ends were trimmed by 2 bases and 8 bases, with 16 bases remaining between them. In nucleotides, the CDR3 is TGCGCCAGCAGCTTTTCCGGGGGCGAGGTGGGCTACACCTTC. It encodes CASSFSGGEVGYTF.

The rearrangement links TRBV28 to TRBJ1-2; D is uncertain. The CDR3 totals 11 residues. Trimming stripped 8 bases from V and 8 bases from J, with 12 bases between. CDR1 and CDR2 from the germline V gene are MDHEN and SYDVKM. Here the CDR3 DNA reads TGTGCCAGCTTCCATTTGGAGGGCTACACCTTC. Encoded protein: CASFHLEGYTF.

This chain connects TRBV7-2 to TRBJ2-3; a weak D match, TRBD1 (5 bases). Per germline, CDR1 SGHTA and CDR2 FQGNSA. The CDR3 length is 13 residues. V gave up 5 bases and J gave up 4 bases, with 10 bases separating them. CDR3 residues: CASSTRVSDTQYF. CDR3 nucleotide sequence: TGTGCCAGCAGCACCAGGGTTTCAGATACGCAGTATTTT.

The chain couples TRBV5-1 to TRBJ2-7, with TRBD2 matching over 7 bases. The CDR3 sequence is 15 residues long. Germline V CDR1 and CDR2: SGHRS, YFSETQ. V gave up 3 bases and J gave up 3 bases; unmatched junction bases: 9. This CDR3 is CASSSGTTLIYEQYF. The CDR3 DNA follows: TGCGCCAGCAGCTCCGGGACTACGCTCATCTACGAGCAGTACTTC.

The gene calls are TRBV7-3 and TRBJ2-2, with 10 nucleotides matching TRBD1. Germline CDR1 is SGHTA and CDR2 is FQGTGA. This CDR3 spans 15 amino acids. V gave up 4 bases and J gave up 6 bases; unmatched junction bases: 5. The CDR3 nucleotides are TGTGCCAGCAGCTCTCGGACAGGGGGTGCCGGGGAGCTGTTTTTT. Amino acid sequence: CASSSRTGGAGELFF.

The chain couples TRBV5-1 to TRBJ2-1, with a possible D match to TRBD1 (6 bases). From germline, CDR1 is SGHRS and CDR2 YFSETQ. Trimming removed 0 bases at V and 5 bases at J, with 18 bases between. The CDR3 has 17 amino acids. CDR3 nucleotides: TGCGCCAGCAGCTTGGCCAAGGGACATATAGTAAACAATGAGCAGTTCTTC. Translating gives CASSLAKGHIVNNEQFF. The full variable domain, with the rest looked up from reference TRBV5-1 and TRBJ2-1, is KAGVTQTPRYLIKTRGQQVTLSCSPISGHRSVSWYQQTPGQGLQFLFEYFSETQRNKGNFPGRFSGRQFSNSRSEMNVSTLELGDSALYLCASSLAKGHIVNNEQFFGPGTRLTVL.

V and J are TRBV9 and TRBJ2-5; 15 bases are a match to TRBD2. The CDR3 runs to 16 residues. The J segment lost 2 bases and the V segment lost 4 bases, leaving 3 bases of the junction unmatched. CDR1 is SGDLS and CDR2 is YYNGEE in the germline V gene. Here the CDR3 DNA reads TGTGCCAGCAGCCCCGGGACTAGCGGGGGGCAAGAGACCCAGTACTTC. Its protein is CASSPGTSGGQETQYF.

This chain links TRBV6-6 with TRBJ1-1; 10 bases map to TRBD1. The germline V gene encodes CDR1 MNHNY and CDR2 SVGAGI (reference sequence). After removal of 4 bases from V and 3 bases from J, the junction contained 8 bases not matched to a gene. The CDR3 consists of 16 residues. The CDR3 nucleotides are TGTGCCAGCAGTTGGCCGGGACAGGGGTCGGACACTGAAGCTTTCTTT. Its translation is CASSWPGQGSDTEAFF.

The V call is TRBV6-1, the J call TRBJ1-1; D is uncertain. Germline V gene lookup returns CDR1 MNHNS and CDR2 SASEGT. The ends were cut back, 0 bases at V and 1 base at J, with 6 bases in the middle. This CDR3 is 14 amino acids long. The CDR3 reads CASSEAAWNTEAFF. The CDR3 DNA sequence: TGTGCCAGCAGTGAAGCGGCTTGGAACACTGAAGCTTTCTTT.

V is TRBV2 and J is TRBJ1-2, with 7 positions matching TRBD1. After removal of 7 bases from V and 6 bases from J, the junction contained 14 bases not matched to a gene. The CDR3 contains 15 residues. Germline CDR1 SNHLY, CDR2 FYNNEI. The CDR3, as DNA: TGTGCCAGCACGCGGACAGGATTACCCAACGATGGCTACACCTTC. Residues: CASTRTGLPNDGYTF.

The table lists this clone with a count of one. The CDR3 here is CASSQTRLRNTQYF. The DNA for the CDR3 is TGTGCCAGCAGCCAGACTAGATTAAGGAATACGCAGTATTTT. The chain uses TRBV4-2 and TRBJ2-3; possible D gene TRBD2, 6 bases. Germline assignment: CDR1 LGHNA and CDR2 YNFKEQ. The V and J ends lost 3 bases and 7 bases respectively, with 14 bases between them. The CDR3 has 14 amino acids.

Points on this clone: The DNA is left out, because the CDR3 cannot be placed on it with certainty; the CDR3 is given as TCRdb lists it. The rearrangement links TRBV19 to TRBJ2-3; the DNA was not compared with TRBD2, the D call given in the table. The CDR3 length equals 16 residues, ends included. CDR1 LNHDA and CDR2 SQIVND come from the germline V gene (reference sequence). The CDR3 loop reads CASSTSAGGLTDTQYF.

The chain combines TRBV5-4 with TRBJ2-3; possibly TRBD2 for D (7 bases). The V gene's germline CDR1 is SGHNT and CDR2 YYREEE (reference sequence). V lost 4 bases and J lost 0, with 15 bases in between. This CDR3 has 16 amino acids. CDR3 protein: CASSPRWGGSTDTQYF. The DNA of the CDR3 is TGTGCCAGCAGCCCGAGGTGGGGGGGCAGCACAGATACGCAGTATTTT.

The chain recombines TRBV30 with TRBJ2-3; 9 bases agree with TRBD2. The CDR3 sequence is 17 residues long. Germline V gene lookup returns CDR1 GTSNPN and CDR2 SVGIG (reference sequence). Unmatched junction bases numbered 16, after V lost 3 bases and J lost 6 bases. The CDR3 sequence is CAWSPPPPSGNGDTQYF. DNA of the CDR3: TGTGCCTGGAGCCCACCCCCCCCTAGCGGGAACGGCGATACGCAGTATTTT.